This entry features one T cell receptor beta chain sequence. This sample was included in a study of blood T cell repertoires in COVID-19. Across the study: The United States, Italy and Spain provided the acute and convalescent COVID-19 samples. PBMCs, B-cell-depleted T cells, or T cells were the source of the cDNA or gDNA that made up the material.

Participants were placed into cohorts based on the clinical history they reported. Recovery among Cohort 3 donors was established by two negative PCRs, clearance, or symptom resolution. Repertoires were generated with immunoSEQ multiplex PCR, while TCRdb's copy carries only in-frame clones and drops some. The sample yields 170,000 or so clones, around 90% seen once. CDR1 and CDR2 from the germline V gene are KGHSY and FQNENV. The CDR3 is 19 residues long. V lost 0 bases and J 0 bases, leaving 17 bases between the germline ends. The source of this sequence is a woman aged 18-29 years who had recovered from COVID-19. Input material: PBMCs or T cells enriched from blood (not recorded which). V is TRBV16 and J is TRBJ1-4; no clear D gene. The DNA of the CDR3 is TGTGCCAGCAGCCAATCGGAAGTCTTTTCGGGAGCAACTAATGAAAAACTGTTTTTT. Translation: CASSQSEVFSGATNEKLFF.